This TCR beta chain came from a study of cytomegalovirus exposure and HLA in healthy donors. Study background: Roughly 80% of roughly 400 genotyped donors fell in the Caucasian-associated ancestry cluster. Broader study findings: A few V segments could not be told apart, such as TRBV6-2 and TRBV6-3, and were left out. Some public TCRs appeared in many individuals, while most sequences were rare.

PCR used 60 Vbeta primers and 13 Jbeta primers. The assay was immunoSEQ multiplex PCR, and TCRdb's table has in-frame clones only and misses some. The sample consists of roughly 220,000 clones, 75% to 90% of them appearing once. The V segment lost 2 bases and the J segment 3 bases; nucleotides outside the gene matches: 7. The germline CDR1 and CDR2 sequences are SGHTA and FQGNSA. The CDR3 runs 15 residues. Remarks on this clone: The antigen is not known.

The V gene is TRBV7-2, the J gene TRBJ2-7, with TRBD2 matching 7 bases. Sequencing was done on a sample of PBMCs. The source is a woman aged 40 to 49 in good health and CMV-seronegative. The CDR3 DNA is TGTGCCAGCAGCTTATCGGCTAGCGGAAACTACGAGCAGTACTTC. It encodes CASSLSASGNYEQYF.